The T cell receptor beta chain described here comes from a study of blood T cell repertoires in COVID-19. The wider study: COVID-19 samples from acute and convalescent phases originated in the United States, Italy and Spain. The analysed material was cDNA or gDNA that came from T cells, B-cell-depleted T cells, or PBMCs.

The CDR3 totals 14 residues. With 4 bases clipped from V and 8 bases from J, the junction kept 10 bases outside the gene matches. CDR1 and CDR2 from the germline V gene are SNHLY and FYNNEI. The authors' processing: Quantification of nucleated cells was approximated via reference gene primer amplification. Data came from immunoSEQ multiplex PCR; TCRdb stores just in-frame clones and leaves some out. The V and J calls and clone size come from that table; D and trimming were worked out from the DNA. The sample holds 200,000 to 300,000 clones; approximately 78% are singletons and the top ten take 9.5% to 15%.

This sequence originates from a woman aged 55-69 years with active or convalescent COVID-19. The sequencing sample was made of peripheral blood. The rearrangement joins TRBV2 to TRBJ1-2; TRBD1 aligns across 7 bases. The chain's CDR3 is CASSVAGTDSGYTF. The CDR3 region has the DNA TGTGCCAGCAGTGTGGCTGGGACAGACTCCGGCTACACCTTC.